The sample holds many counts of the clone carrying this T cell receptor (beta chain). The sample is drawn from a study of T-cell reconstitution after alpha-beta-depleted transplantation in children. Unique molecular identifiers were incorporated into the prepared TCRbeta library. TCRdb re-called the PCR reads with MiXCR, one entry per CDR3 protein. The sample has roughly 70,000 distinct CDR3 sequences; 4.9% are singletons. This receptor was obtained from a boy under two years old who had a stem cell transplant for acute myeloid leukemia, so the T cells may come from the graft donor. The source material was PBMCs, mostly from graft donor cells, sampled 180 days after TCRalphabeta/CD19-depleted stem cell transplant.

CDR3 nucleotides: TGTGCCAGTACGAGCAGGGGAAACACCGGGGAGCTGTTTTTT. This sequence encodes CASTSRGNTGELFF. The V gene is TRBV19, the J gene TRBJ2-2; a weak D match, TRBD1 (6 bases). CDR3 size: 14 residues. Germline values: CDR1 LNHDA, CDR2 SQIVND (reference sequence). V lost 7 bases, J lost 2 bases, and 11 bases lay in between.